The table lists the clone carrying this T cell receptor beta chain with many counts. Its antigen is not known. This sample is drawn from a study of CD8 T cells in ankylosing spondylitis. V lost 2 bases and J 6 bases, leaving 9 bases between the germline ends. Germline CDR1 and CDR2: LGHNA and YSLEER. The CDR3 contains 13 residues. Quantitative barcoded 5'-RACE was used to prepare TCR beta libraries. TCRdb processed the 5' RACE reads anew with MiXCR; each CDR3 protein has one entry. Of about 200,000 distinct CDR3 sequences listed, about a quarter are singletons. Study-wide findings and caveats: Matched ankylosing spondylitis synovial fluid reportedly contained a significantly enriched population of disease-linked clones. A TCR beta motif of several highly homologous variants seemed to mark ankylosing spondylitis blood.

The sequence came from a male donor with ankylosing spondylitis or in good health (not recorded which). V and J are TRBV4-3 and TRBJ2-3; D is perhaps TRBD1 (5 bases). The source material was blood, either unsorted or a sorted T cell fraction (not recorded which). The CDR3 region is CASSQSKGDTQYF. In nucleotides, the CDR3 is TGCGCCAGCAGCCAATCGAAGGGGGATACGCAGTATTTT.